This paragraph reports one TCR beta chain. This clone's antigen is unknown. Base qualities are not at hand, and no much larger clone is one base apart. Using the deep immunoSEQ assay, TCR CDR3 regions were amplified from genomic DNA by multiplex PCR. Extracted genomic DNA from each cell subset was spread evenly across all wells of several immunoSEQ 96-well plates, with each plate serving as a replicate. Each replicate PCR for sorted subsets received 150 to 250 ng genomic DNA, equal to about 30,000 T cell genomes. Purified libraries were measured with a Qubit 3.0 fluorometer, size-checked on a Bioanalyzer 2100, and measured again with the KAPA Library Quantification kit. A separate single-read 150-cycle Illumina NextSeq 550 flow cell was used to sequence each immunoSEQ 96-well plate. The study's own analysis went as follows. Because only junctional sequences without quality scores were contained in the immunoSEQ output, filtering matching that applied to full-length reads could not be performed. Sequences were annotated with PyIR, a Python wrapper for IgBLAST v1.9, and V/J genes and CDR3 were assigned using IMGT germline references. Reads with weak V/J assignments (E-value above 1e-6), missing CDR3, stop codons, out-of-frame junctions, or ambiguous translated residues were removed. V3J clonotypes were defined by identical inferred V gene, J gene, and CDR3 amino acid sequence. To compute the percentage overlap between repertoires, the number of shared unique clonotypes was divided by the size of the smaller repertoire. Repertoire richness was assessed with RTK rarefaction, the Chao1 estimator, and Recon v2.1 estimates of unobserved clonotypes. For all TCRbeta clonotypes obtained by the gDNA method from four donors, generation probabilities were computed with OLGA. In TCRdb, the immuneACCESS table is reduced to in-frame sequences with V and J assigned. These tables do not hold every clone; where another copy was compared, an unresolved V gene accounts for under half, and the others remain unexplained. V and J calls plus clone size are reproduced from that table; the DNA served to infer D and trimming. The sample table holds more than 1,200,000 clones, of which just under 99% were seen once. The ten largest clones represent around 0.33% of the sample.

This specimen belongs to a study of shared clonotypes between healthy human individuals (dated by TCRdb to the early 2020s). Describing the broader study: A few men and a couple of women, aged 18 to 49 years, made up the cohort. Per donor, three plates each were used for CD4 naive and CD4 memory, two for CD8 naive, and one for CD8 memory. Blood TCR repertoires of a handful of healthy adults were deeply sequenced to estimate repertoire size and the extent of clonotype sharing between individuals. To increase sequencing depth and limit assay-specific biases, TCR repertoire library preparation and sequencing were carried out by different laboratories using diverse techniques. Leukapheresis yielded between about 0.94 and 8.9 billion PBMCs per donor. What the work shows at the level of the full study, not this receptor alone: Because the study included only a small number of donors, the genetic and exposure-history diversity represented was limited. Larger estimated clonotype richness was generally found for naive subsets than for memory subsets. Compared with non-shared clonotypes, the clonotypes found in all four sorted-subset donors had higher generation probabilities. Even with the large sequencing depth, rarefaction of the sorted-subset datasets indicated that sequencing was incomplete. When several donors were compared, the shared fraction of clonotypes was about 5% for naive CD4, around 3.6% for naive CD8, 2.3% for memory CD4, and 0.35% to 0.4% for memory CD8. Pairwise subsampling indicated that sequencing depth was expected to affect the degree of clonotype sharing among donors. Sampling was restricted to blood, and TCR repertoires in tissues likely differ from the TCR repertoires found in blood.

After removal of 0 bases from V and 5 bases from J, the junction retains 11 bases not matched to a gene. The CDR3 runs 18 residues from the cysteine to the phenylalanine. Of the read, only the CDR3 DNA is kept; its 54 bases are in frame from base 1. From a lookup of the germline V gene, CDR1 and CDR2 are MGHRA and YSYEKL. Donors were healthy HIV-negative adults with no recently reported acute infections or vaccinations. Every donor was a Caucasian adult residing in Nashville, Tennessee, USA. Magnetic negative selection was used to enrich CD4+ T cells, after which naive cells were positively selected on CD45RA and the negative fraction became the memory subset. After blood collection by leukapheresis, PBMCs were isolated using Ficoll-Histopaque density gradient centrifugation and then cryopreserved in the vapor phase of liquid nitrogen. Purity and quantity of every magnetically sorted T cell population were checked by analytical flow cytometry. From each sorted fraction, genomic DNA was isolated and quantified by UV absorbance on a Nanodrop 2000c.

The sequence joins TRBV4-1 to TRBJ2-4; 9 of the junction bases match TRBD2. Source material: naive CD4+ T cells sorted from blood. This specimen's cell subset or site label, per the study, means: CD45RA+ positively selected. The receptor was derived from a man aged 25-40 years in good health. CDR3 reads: CASSQDFGREGLQNIQYF. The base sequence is TGCGCCAGCAGCCAAGATTTTGGGCGGGAGGGCCTCCAAAACATTCAGTACTTC.